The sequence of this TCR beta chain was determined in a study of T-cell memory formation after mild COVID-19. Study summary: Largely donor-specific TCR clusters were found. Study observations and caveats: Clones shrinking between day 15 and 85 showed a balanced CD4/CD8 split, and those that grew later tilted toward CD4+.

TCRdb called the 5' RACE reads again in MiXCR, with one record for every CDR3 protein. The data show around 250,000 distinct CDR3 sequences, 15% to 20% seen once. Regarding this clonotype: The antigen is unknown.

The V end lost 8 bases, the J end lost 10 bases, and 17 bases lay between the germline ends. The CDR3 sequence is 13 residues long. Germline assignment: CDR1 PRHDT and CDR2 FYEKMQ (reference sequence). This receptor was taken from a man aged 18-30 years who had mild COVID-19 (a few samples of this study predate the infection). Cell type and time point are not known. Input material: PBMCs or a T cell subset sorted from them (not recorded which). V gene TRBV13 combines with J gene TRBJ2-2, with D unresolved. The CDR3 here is CASVTAPGVELFF. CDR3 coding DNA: TGTGCCAGCGTAACTGCTCCTGGTGTGGAGCTGTTTTTT.